The clone carrying this TCR beta chain came up a few times. Its antigen is undetermined. Trimming took 7 bases from V and 4 from J; bases not matched to a gene: 9. This CDR3 is 15 amino acids long. Germline V gene data show CDR1 as SGHTA and CDR2 as FQGNSA. This sample is part of a study of CD8 T cells in ankylosing spondylitis. Study results and limitations: Disease-associated clones were CD8+ and fairly uncommon in peripheral blood. Clones tied to disease were said to be significantly enriched in matched ankylosing spondylitis synovial fluid. A TCR beta motif made of several highly homologous variants seemed typical of ankylosing spondylitis blood.

Library preparation for TCR beta used quantitative 5'-RACE with molecular barcodes. TCRdb called the 5' RACE reads again in MiXCR, with one record for every CDR3 protein. The repertoire holds some 240,000 distinct CDR3 sequences, with about a sixth as singletons. This TCR was sampled from a male donor with ankylosing spondylitis or in good health (not recorded which). Sequencing was done on a sample of blood, either unsorted or a sorted T cell fraction (not recorded which). The J gene is TRBJ2-1, the V gene TRBV7-2; TRBD2 agrees at 8 bases. The CDR3 nucleotides are TGTGCCAGCACCCTACTAGCGGAGGCGTACAATGAGCAGTTCTTC. This codes for CASTLLAEAYNEQFF.